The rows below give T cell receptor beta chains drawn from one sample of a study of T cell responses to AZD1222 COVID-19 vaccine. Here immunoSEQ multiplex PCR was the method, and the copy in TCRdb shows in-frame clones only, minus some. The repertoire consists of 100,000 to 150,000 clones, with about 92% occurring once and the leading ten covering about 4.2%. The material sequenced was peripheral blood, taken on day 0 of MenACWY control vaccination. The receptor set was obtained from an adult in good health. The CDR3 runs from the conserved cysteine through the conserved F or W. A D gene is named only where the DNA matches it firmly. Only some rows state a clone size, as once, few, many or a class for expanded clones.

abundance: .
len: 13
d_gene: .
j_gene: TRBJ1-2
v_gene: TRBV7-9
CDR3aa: CASSPDSNYGYTF
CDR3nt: TGTGCCAGCAGCCCGGACAGCAACTATGGCTACACCTTC

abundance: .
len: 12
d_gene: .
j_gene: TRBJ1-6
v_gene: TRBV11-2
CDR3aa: CASSFFNSPLHF
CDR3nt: TGTGCCAGCAGCTTCTTTAATTCACCCCTCCACTTT

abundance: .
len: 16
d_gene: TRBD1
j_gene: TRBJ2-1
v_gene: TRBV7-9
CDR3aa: CASSLAGTARYNEQFF
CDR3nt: TGTGCCAGCAGCTTAGCTGGGACAGCCCGTTACAATGAGCAGTTCTTC

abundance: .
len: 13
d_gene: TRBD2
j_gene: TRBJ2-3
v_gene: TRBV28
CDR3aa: CASSSSGRDTQYF
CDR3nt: TGTGCCAGCAGCTCTAGCGGGAGAGATACGCAGTATTTT

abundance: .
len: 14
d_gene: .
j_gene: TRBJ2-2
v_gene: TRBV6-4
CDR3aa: CASSEGQNTGELFF
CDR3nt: TGTGCCAGCAGCGAAGGACAGAACACCGGGGAGCTGTTTTTT

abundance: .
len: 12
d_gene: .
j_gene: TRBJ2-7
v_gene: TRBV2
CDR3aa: CASRRQTYEQYF
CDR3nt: TGTGCCAGCAGGAGACAGACCTACGAGCAGTACTTC

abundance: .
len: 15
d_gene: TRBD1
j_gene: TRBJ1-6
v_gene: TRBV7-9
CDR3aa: CASSGGTGYNSPLHF
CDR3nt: TGTGCCAGCAGCGGGGGGACAGGTTATAATTCACCCCTCCACTTT

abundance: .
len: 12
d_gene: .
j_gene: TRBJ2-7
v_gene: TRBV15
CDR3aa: CATSSSGYEQYF
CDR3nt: TGTGCCACCAGCAGTTCAGGGTACGAGCAGTACTTC

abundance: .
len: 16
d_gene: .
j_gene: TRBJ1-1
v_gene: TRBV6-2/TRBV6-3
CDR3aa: CASSYRIEGPIRAAFF
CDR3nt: TGTGCCAGCAGTTACCGGATAGAGGGGCCAATCCGTGCGGCTTTCTTT

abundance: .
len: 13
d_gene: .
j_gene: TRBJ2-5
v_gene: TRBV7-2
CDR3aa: CASSSGPSGTQYF
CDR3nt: TGTGCCAGCAGCTCAGGGCCCTCGGGGACCCAGTACTTC

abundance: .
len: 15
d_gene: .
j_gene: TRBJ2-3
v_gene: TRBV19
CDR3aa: CASSGGSSSTDTQYF
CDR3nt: TGTGCCAGCAGTGGCGGCAGCTCTAGCACAGATACGCAGTATTTT

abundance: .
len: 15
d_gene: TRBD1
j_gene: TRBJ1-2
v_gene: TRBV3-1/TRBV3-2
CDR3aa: CASSHTDRGAYGYTF
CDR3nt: TGTGCCAGCAGCCATACAGACAGGGGAGCGTATGGCTACACCTTC

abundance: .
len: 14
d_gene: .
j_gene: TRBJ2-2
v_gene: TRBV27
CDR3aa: CASSFTRNTGELFF
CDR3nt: TGTGCCAGCAGTTTTACCAGGAACACCGGGGAGCTGTTTTTT

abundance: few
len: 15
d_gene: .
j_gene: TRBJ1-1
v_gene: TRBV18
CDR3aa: CASSPPQGPNTEAFF
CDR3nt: TGTGCCAGCTCACCACCGCAGGGCCCGAACACTGAAGCTTTCTTT

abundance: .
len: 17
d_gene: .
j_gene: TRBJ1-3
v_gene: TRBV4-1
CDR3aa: CASSQGGGRFSGNTIYF
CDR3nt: TGCGCCAGCAGCCAAGGTGGAGGACGATTCTCTGGAAACACCATATATTTT

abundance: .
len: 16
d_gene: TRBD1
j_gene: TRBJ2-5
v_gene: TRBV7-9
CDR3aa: CASSPRTGQPQETQYF
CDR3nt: TGTGCCAGCAGTCCCCGGACAGGGCAACCCCAAGAGACCCAGTACTTC

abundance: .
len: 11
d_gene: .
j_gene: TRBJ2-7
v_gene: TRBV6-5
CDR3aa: CASSLGSSRYF
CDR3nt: TGTGCCAGCAGCCTCGGGAGCTCCAGGTACTTC

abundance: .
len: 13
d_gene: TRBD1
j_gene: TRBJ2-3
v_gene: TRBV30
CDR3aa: CAWDRGYSDTQYF
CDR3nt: TGTGCCTGGGACAGGGGATATTCAGATACGCAGTATTTT

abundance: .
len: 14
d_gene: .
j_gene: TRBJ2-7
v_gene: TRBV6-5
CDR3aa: CASQPITSSYEQYF
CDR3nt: TGTGCCAGCCAACCGATAACGTCCTCTTACGAGCAGTACTTC

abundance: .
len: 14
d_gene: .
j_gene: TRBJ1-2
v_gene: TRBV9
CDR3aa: CASSPNTGNLGYTF
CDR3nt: TGTGCCAGCAGCCCAAACACAGGGAACTTGGGCTACACCTTC